Each of the 10 T cell receptor beta chains below was sequenced from the same sample in a study of cytomegalovirus exposure and HLA in healthy donors. In the PCR, 60 Vbeta and 13 Jbeta primers were used. Profiling relied on immunoSEQ multiplex PCR, and the TCRdb table lists in-frame clones only, not all of them. The table records 90,000 to 100,000 clones, around four fifths of them present only once. Sequenced sample: PBMCs. The source is a man aged 35 to 55 in good health and CMV-seropositive.

This sequence joins TRBV19 and TRBJ1-1, with 7 bases that match TRBD1. Trimming removed 5 bases from V and 0 bases from J; junction bases left unmatched: 0. Germline assignment: CDR1 LNHDA and CDR2 SQIVND (reference sequence). CDR3 length equals 13 residues. Here the CDR3 reads CASSGQVNTEAFF. In nucleotides, the CDR3 is TGTGCCAGTAGTGGACAGGTGAACACTGAAGCTTTCTTT. Together with reference TRBV19 and TRBJ1-1, the CDR3 gives the full variable domain: DGGITQSPKYLFRKEGQNVTLSCEQNLNHDAMYWYRQDPGQGLRLIYYSQIVNDFQKGDIAEGYSVSREKKESFPLTVTSAQKNPTAFYLCASSGQVNTEAFFGQGTRLTVV.

This clone was seen once. The chain is built from TRBV18 and TRBJ2-1; 13 bases line up with TRBD2. This CDR3 spans 19 amino acids. V lost 3 bases to trimming and J lost 9 bases; unmatched junction nucleotides: 17. The V gene's germline CDR1 is KGHSH and CDR2 LQKENI. Here the CDR3 reads CASSPRARRGLAGSAEQFF. CDR3 coding DNA: TGTGCCAGCTCACCCCGGGCGCGCAGGGGACTAGCGGGATCGGCTGAGCAGTTCTTC.

Notes on this clone: The junction departs from the called germline gene at one end, perhaps through a read error. This chain uses TRBV27 with TRBJ1-1; 7 bases match TRBD1. This CDR3 is 14 amino acids long. Germline CDR1 reads MNHEY; CDR2 reads SMNVEV (reference sequence). The CDR3 DNA reads as TGTGCCAGCAGTTTAGTTAGGGGGCACCCTGAAGCTTCCTTT. This sequence encodes CASSLVRGHPEASF.

Only one count was recorded for this clone. This rearrangement joins TRBV29-1 to TRBJ2-7, with 8 bases fitting TRBD1. The CDR3 loop spans 13 amino acids. V trimming: 7 bases; J trimming: 1 base; junction bases outside the gene matches: 6. Germline-derived CDR1 and CDR2 are SQVTM and ANQGSEA. The CDR3 DNA reads as TGCAGCGGCCCCCAGGGGGCTTCCTACGAGCAGTACTTC. It is translated as CSGPQGASYEQYF.

This clone was found a few times. This sequence joins TRBV6-1 and TRBJ2-1, with D perhaps TRBD2 (5 bases). This CDR3 is built from 15 residues. Germline assignment: CDR1 MNHNS and CDR2 SASEGT. Deletions cut 4 bases from V and 7 bases from J, with 17 bases between. CDR3 amino acids: CASSVSTGLGNEQFF. CDR3 DNA: TGTGCCAGCAGTGTCTCGACGGGGTTAGGGAATGAGCAGTTCTTC.

This clone was recorded only once. This sample also contains other DNA sequences that code for the same CDR3. The V and J genes are TRBV29-1 and TRBJ2-3, with TRBD1 as a possible D gene (6 bases). Germline CDR1 SQVTM, CDR2 ANQGSEA. The ends were cut back, 6 bases at V and 5 bases at J, with 12 bases in the middle. The CDR3 extends over 12 amino acids. This CDR3 is CSVGQGGDTQYF. In nucleotides, the CDR3 is TGCAGCGTCGGCCAAGGGGGAGATACGCAGTATTTT.

The chain uses TRBV11-2 and TRBJ2-1; 7 bases align to TRBD2. Per the germline V gene, CDR1 is SGHAT and CDR2 is FQNNGV. J lost 2 bases, V lost 3 bases, and 10 bases had no gene match. There are 17 residues in the CDR3. CDR3 bases: TGTGCCAGCAGCTTGTATTTGGGCGGGAGTGCCTACAATGAGCAGTTCTTC. It codes for CASSLYLGGSAYNEQFF.

In its sample, this clone was seen many times. The chain carries TRBV2 and TRBJ2-7; TRBD1 agrees at 9 bases. The CDR3 extends over 14 amino acids. From germline, CDR1 is SNHLY and CDR2 FYNNEI. Germline trimming cut 5 bases from V and 5 bases from J; bases unmatched to any gene: 7. The CDR3 here is CASSSRDRVNEQYF. The DNA of the CDR3 is TGTGCCAGCAGTTCCCGGGACAGGGTGAACGAGCAGTACTTC.

This chain uses TRBV27 with TRBJ2-7; 8 nucleotides match TRBD1. V shed 6 bases, J shed 3 bases, and the junction held 13 bases outside the gene matches. This CDR3 region has 16 residues. The V gene's germline CDR1 is MNHEY and CDR2 SMNVEV (reference sequence). The CDR3 is CASSPKRTGRNYEQYF. In nucleotides, the CDR3 is TGTGCCAGCAGCCCTAAGCGGACAGGGAGGAACTACGAGCAGTACTTC.

The chain links TRBV5-1 to TRBJ1-1; 8 bases map to TRBD1. This CDR3 is 14 amino acids long. Germline V gene data show CDR1 as SGHRS and CDR2 as YFSETQ. V shed 4 bases and J 3 bases; nucleotides not matched to a gene: 5. CDR3 loop: CASSKDRADTEAFF. The CDR3 DNA reads TGCGCCAGCAGCAAGGACAGGGCGGACACTGAAGCTTTCTTT.